Presented here are 9 T cell receptor beta chains from one specimen sequenced in a study of monozygotic twins with inflammatory bowel disease. From its re-call of the 5' RACE reads, TCRdb lists each CDR3 protein once, without DNA. The data show about 380,000 distinct CDR3 sequences, and the top ten clones hold approximately 2.8%. Source material: blood. These receptors were obtained from a human donor with ulcerative colitis or Crohn's disease, or a healthy co-twin of an affected twin (not recorded which).

The chain uses TRBV6-2 or TRBV6-3 and TRBJ1-2; TCRdb indicates TRBD1, and absent DNA this call remains unverified. The CDR3 spans 15 residues. Germline V gives CDR1 MNHEY, CDR2 SVGEGT. CDR3 in amino acids: CASSYTGQGARGYTF.

V usage is TRBV7-2 and J usage is TRBJ2-7; TCRdb returns TRBD1, unconfirmable since there is no DNA. The germline gives CDR1 SGHTA, CDR2 FQGNSA. The CDR3 runs 14 residues. The CDR3 here is CASSIGTGAYEQYF.

The rearrangement joins TRBV5-1 to TRBJ1-2. The CDR3 covers 14 residues. Germline-derived CDR1 and CDR2 are SGHRS and YFSETQ. The CDR3 spells CAGSLESVNYGYTF.

J is TRBJ1-4 and V is TRBV12-3 or TRBV12-4; as DNA is missing, the TRBD1 call by TCRdb cannot be tested. The CDR3 is made up of 16 amino acids. CDR3 amino acids: CASSPGTGLSNEKLFF.

V is TRBV24-1 and J is TRBJ2-1. This CDR3 has 12 residues. Germline V CDR1 and CDR2: KGHDR, SFDVKD. The CDR3 sequence is CATSKSYNEQFF.

This chain connects TRBV29-1 to TRBJ2-7; TCRdb proposes TRBD1, but this gene call is untestable without DNA. Germline V lookup: CDR1 SQVTM, CDR2 ANQGSEA. This CDR3 is 16 amino acids long. The CDR3 spells CSVDLSRDRGSYEQYF.

The rearrangement uses TRBV7-2 and TRBJ2-5; there is no DNA to check the TCRdb D call of TRBD2. The CDR3 loop spans 14 amino acids. CDR1 is SGHTA, CDR2 FQGNSA, per germline. CDR3 region: CASSFPGLRETQYF.

This chain links TRBV5-1 with TRBJ2-2; lacking DNA, the TRBD1 call made by TCRdb goes unchecked. This CDR3 has 22 amino acids. Germline V gene lookup returns CDR1 SGHRS and CDR2 YFSETQ. The CDR3 sequence: CASSFRDRITTDGRANTGELFF. The whole variable domain, remainder taken from reference TRBV5-1 and TRBJ2-2, is KAGVTQTPRYLIKTRGQQVTLSCSPISGHRSVSWYQQTPGQGLQFLFEYFSETQRNKGNFPGRFSGRQFSNSRSEMNVSTLELGDSALYLCASSFRDRITTDGRANTGELFFGEGSRLTVL.

The chain carries TRBV7-2 and TRBJ1-6. The germline V gene encodes CDR1 SGHTA and CDR2 FQGNSA. The CDR3 extends over 12 amino acids. The CDR3: CASSWGGPPLHF. Full variable domain (missing parts from reference TRBV7-2 and TRBJ1-6): GAGVSQSPSNKVTEKGKDVELRCDPISGHTALYWYRQSLGQGLEFLIYFQGNSAPDKSGLPSDRFSAERTGGSVSTLTIQRTQQEDSAVYLCASSWGGPPLHFGNGTRLTVT.